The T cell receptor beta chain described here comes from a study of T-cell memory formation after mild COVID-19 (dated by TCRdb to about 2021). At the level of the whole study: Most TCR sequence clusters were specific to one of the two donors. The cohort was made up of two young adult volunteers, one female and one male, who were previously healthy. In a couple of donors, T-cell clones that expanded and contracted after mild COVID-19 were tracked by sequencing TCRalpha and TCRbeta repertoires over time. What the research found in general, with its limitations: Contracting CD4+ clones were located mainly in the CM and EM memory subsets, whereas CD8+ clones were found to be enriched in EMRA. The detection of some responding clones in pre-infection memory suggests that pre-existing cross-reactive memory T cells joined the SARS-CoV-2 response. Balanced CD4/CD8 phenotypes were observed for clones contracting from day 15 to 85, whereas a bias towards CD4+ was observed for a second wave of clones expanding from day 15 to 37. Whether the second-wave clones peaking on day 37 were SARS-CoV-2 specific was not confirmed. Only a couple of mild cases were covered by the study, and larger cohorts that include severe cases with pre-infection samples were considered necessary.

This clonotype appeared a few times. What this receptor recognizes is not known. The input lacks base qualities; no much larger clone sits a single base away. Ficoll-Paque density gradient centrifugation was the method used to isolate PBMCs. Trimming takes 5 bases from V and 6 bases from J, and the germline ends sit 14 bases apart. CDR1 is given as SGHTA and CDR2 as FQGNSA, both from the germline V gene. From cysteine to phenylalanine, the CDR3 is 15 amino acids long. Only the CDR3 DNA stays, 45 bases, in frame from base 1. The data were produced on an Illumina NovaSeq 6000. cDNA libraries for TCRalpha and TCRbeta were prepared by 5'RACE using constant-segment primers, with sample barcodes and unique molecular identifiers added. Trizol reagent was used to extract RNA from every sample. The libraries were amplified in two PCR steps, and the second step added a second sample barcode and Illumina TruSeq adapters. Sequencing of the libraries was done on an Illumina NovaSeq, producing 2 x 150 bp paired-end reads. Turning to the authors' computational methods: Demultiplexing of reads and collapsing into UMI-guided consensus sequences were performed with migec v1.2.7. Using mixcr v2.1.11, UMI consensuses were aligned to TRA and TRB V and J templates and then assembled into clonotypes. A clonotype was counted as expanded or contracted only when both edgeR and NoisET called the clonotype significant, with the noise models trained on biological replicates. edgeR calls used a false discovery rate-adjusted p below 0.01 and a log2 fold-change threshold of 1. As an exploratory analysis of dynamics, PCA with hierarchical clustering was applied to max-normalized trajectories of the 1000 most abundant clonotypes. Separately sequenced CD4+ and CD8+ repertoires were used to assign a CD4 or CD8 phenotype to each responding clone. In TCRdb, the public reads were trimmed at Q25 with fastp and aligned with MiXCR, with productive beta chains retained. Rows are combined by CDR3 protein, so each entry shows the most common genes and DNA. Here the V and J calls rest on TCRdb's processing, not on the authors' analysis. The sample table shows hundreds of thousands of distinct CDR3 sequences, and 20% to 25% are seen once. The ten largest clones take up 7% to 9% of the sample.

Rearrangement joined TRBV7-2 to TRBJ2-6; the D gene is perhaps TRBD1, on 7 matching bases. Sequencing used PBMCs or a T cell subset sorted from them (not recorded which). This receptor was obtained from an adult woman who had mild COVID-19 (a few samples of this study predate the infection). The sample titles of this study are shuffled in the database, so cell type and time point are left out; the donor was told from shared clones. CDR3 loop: CASSTQGGQANVLTF. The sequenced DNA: TGTGCCAGCAGCACCCAGGGGGGACAGGCCAACGTCCTGACTTTC.